Below, 22 T cell receptor beta chains from the same sample are listed, as sequenced in a study of T cell responses to AZD1222 COVID-19 vaccine (dated by TCRdb to the early 2020s). According to the study, the label for this sample's time point signals: about 28 days (+/-7) after the second vaccine dose. The library was produced with the immunoSEQ multiplex PCR assay. The table was pulled from immuneACCESS by TCRdb, which kept in-frame rearrangements only. Such tables lose some clones; where checked, under half of the loss comes from unresolved V genes, and the rest has no known cause. In this sample the table shows tens of thousands of clones, 65% to 90% of which occur a single time. Clones ranked in the top ten supply around 7% of the sample. The input for sequencing was peripheral blood, taken 28 days after the second AZD1222 dose. All receptors derive from an adult who received the AZD1222 COVID-19 vaccine.

The genes are TRBV6-5 and TRBJ2-7; possibly TRBD2 for D (6 bases). CDR1 and CDR2 from the germline V gene are MNHEY and SVGAGI. The CDR3 contains 14 residues. V was clipped by 7 bases and J by 7 bases, with 20 bases between them. CDR3 in amino acids: CASTADGTSREQYF. CDR3 bases: TGTGCCAGCACCGCAGACGGGACTTCAAGAGAGCAGTACTTC.

The CDR3 sequence: CASSLDLGGGYEQYF. The CDR3, as DNA: TGTGCCAGCAGCTTAGATCTCGGGGGCGGCTACGAGCAGTACTTC. The chain carries TRBV11-3 and TRBJ2-7, with D perhaps given as TRBD1 or TRBD2 (6 bases each). Germline CDR1 is SGHNT and CDR2 is YENEEA. The germline V and J ends were trimmed by 0 bases and 3 bases, with 12 bases remaining between them. The CDR3 spans 15 residues.

This clone was seen just once. The CDR3 loop is CATSPWRGENQPQHF. CDR3 coding DNA: TGTGCCACCAGCCCATGGAGGGGCGAGAATCAGCCCCAGCATTTT. The V gene is TRBV15, the J gene TRBJ1-5, with D possibly being TRBD1 (5 bases). V was pared by 5 bases and J by 4 bases, with 15 bases between. Germline V lookup: CDR1 LNHNV, CDR2 YYDKDF (reference sequence). This CDR3 is built from 15 residues.

This rearrangement joins TRBV2 to TRBJ2-3; D gene unclear. The CDR3 is 15 amino acids. V shed 6 bases and J shed 10 bases, with 23 bases lying between them. Germline loops: CDR1 SNHLY, CDR2 FYNNEI. The CDR3, as DNA: TGTGCCAGCAGGCCCGGGCTCAGCCTTACCCCCTCGCAGTATTTT. Translating gives CASRPGLSLTPSQYF.

The chain is built from TRBV4-1 and TRBJ2-2; 10 bases match TRBD2. Germline values: CDR1 MGHRA, CDR2 YSYEKL. The CDR3 consists of 17 residues. The trim removed 2 bases at V and 4 bases at J, leaving 7 bases unmatched. The CDR3 DNA sequence: TGCGCCAGCAGCCAATCCGGAGTAGCGGGAGGCACCGGGGAGCTGTTTTTT. This codes for CASSQSGVAGGTGELFF.

Here the CDR3 reads CASSQDSTGVGYTF. For the CDR3, the DNA is TGTGCCAGCAGCCAAGATTCCACAGGGGTGGGCTACACCTTC. This rearrangement joins TRBV3-1 (or the pseudogene TRBV3-2) to TRBJ1-2, with TRBD1 identical over 7 bases. This CDR3 is 14 amino acids long. V lost 0 bases, J lost 8 bases, and 6 bases stayed unmatched. The germline CDR1 and CDR2 sequences are LGHDT and YNNKEL (reference sequence).

The sample holds one count of this clone. This chain links TRBV7-3 with TRBJ2-4; D unresolved. CDR1 and CDR2 (germline): SGHTA, FQGTGA. The CDR3 extends over 13 amino acids. Trimming stripped 0 bases from V and 5 bases from J, with 5 bases between. DNA of the CDR3: TGTGCCAGCAGCTTAACTCCAGAAAACATTCAGTACTTC. As protein: CASSLTPENIQYF.

V gene TRBV7-9 combines with J gene TRBJ2-7; 7 bases are shared with TRBD1. CDR1 is SEHNR and CDR2 is FQNEAQ in the germline V gene (reference sequence). Trimming took 3 bases from V and 5 from J; bases not matched to a gene: 7. The length of the CDR3 is 14 residues. CDR3 bases: TGTGCCAGCAGCTTGACAGGGCGCCTTGACGAGCAGTACTTC. It codes for CASSLTGRLDEQYF.

The chain couples TRBV6-1 to TRBJ1-6, with unresolved D. V lost 2 bases and J 7 bases, leaving 12 bases between the germline ends. The CDR3 consists of 15 residues. Germline V lookup: CDR1 MNHNS, CDR2 SASEGT. CDR3 residues: CASSELEVPNSPLHF. In DNA form, the CDR3 reads TGTGCCAGCAGTGAACTGGAGGTCCCAAATTCACCCCTCCACTTT.

This clone was observed a few times. V usage is TRBV11-2 and J usage is TRBJ1-3; 10 bases map to TRBD1. Germline trimming cut 4 bases from V and 1 base from J; bases unmatched to any gene: 7. The CDR3 totals 17 residues. From germline, CDR1 is SGHAT and CDR2 FQNNGV. The CDR3 here is CASSSWTGGTSGNTIYF. The CDR3 region has the DNA TGTGCCAGCAGCTCGTGGACAGGGGGAACATCTGGAAACACCATATATTTT.

In its sample, this clone was seen a few times. Here the CDR3 reads CASSRQGVSPLHF. The CDR3 DNA sequence: TGTGCCAGCAGCCGTCAGGGGGTTTCACCCCTCCACTTT. This chain joins TRBV12-3 or TRBV12-4 and TRBJ1-6; TRBD1 matches 7 bases. The CDR3 spans 13 residues. The ends lost 6 bases at V and 9 bases at J; junction bases unmatched: 5.

The CDR3 sequence: CASSQGTFRGRAVAYEQYF. The DNA for the CDR3 is TGCGCCAGCAGCCAAGGAACATTTCGCGGGAGGGCCGTAGCCTACGAGCAGTACTTC. The genes are TRBV4-1 and TRBJ2-7; 9 nucleotides agree with TRBD2. The trim removed 1 base at V and 2 bases at J, leaving 15 bases unmatched. The CDR3 is 19 residues long. Germline CDR1 and CDR2: MGHRA and YSYEKL.

The chain joins TRBV3-1 (or the pseudogene TRBV3-2) to TRBJ2-2; D is uncertain. Germline assignment: CDR1 LGHDT and CDR2 YNNKEL (reference sequence). The CDR3 loop spans 16 amino acids. Trimming pared 3 bases from V and 0 bases from J, leaving 11 bases between. DNA for the CDR3: TGTGCCAGCAGCCATTACAGCTCCGCGAACACCGGGGAGCTGTTTTTT. Translating it yields CASSHYSSANTGELFF.

The rearrangement uses TRBV6-5 and TRBJ1-1; D not resolved. The CDR3 loop spans 15 amino acids. CDR1 and CDR2 (germline): MNHEY, SVGAGI. V was trimmed by 0 bases and J by 5 bases, leaving 13 bases between them. The CDR3 here is CASSYSWAGPTEAFF. The CDR3 DNA reads TGTGCCAGCAGTTACTCGTGGGCAGGACCAACTGAAGCTTTCTTT.

The CDR3 DNA sequence: TGCAGCGTTGAACCTAGGGGTGGGGATGAGCAGTTCTTC. Translated: CSVEPRGGDEQFF. This rearrangement joins TRBV29-1 to TRBJ2-1, with D perhaps TRBD1 (5 bases). V dropped 2 bases and J dropped 8 bases, with 13 bases sitting between them. The CDR3 is made up of 13 amino acids. Germline CDR1 is SQVTM and CDR2 is ANQGSEA.

The chain combines TRBV11-2 with TRBJ1-2, with a tentative D call TRBD1 (5 bases). This CDR3 is 14 amino acids long. Trimming shortened V by 4 bases and J by 5 bases, and 14 bases separated the two germline ends. CDR1 and CDR2 from the germline V gene are SGHAT and FQNNGV. The CDR3: CASSSIRGGYGYTF. CDR3 coding DNA: TGTGCCAGCAGCTCCATTCGCGGGGGGTATGGCTACACCTTC.

The chain uses TRBV4-3 and TRBJ1-4; 7 bases map to TRBD1. J gave up 0 bases and V 0 bases, and 7 bases lay outside the gene matches. The length of the CDR3 is 18 residues. CDR1 and CDR2 (germline): LGHNA, YSLEER. The CDR3 loop is CASSQDRTGWATNEKLFF. The CDR3 nucleotides read TGCGCCAGCAGCCAAGATCGGACAGGCTGGGCAACTAATGAAAAACTGTTTTTT.

This chain links TRBV19 with TRBJ2-6; D gene unclear. The CDR3 contains 11 residues. V dropped 2 bases and J dropped 13 bases, with 6 bases sitting between them. Germline CDR1 LNHDA, CDR2 SQIVND (reference sequence). CDR3 loop: CASSIQEVLTF. The CDR3 DNA reads as TGTGCCAGTAGTATACAAGAAGTCCTGACTTTC.

The V gene is TRBV28, the J gene TRBJ2-3, with unresolved D. The CDR3 has 14 amino acids. CDR1 and CDR2 from the germline V gene are MDHEN and SYDVKM. Between the trimmed V and J ends, which lost 3 bases and 0 bases, there was a span of 7 bases. The DNA of the CDR3 is TGTGCCAGCAGTTTGGGAACTAGCACAGATACGCAGTATTTT. As protein: CASSLGTSTDTQYF.

This clone came up once. The chain has TRBV5-5 and TRBJ2-3; no definite D call. This CDR3 is built from 13 residues. Germline assignment: CDR1 SGHKS and CDR2 YYEKEE (reference sequence). V lost 2 bases and J lost 5, with 9 bases in between. CDR3 region: CASSFLAGDTQYF. In nucleotides, the CDR3 is TGTGCCAGCAGCTTCCTCGCAGGAGATACGCAGTATTTT.

This CDR3 is CSVELGGIAGGHYEQYF. The CDR3 DNA reads TGCAGCGTTGAACTCGGCGGGATAGCGGGAGGGCATTACGAGCAGTACTTC. The V call is TRBV29-1, the J call TRBJ2-7, with TRBD2 matching over 11 bases. The CDR3 contains 17 residues. J was trimmed by 4 bases and V by 2 bases; bases with no gene match: 13. CDR1 and CDR2 from the germline V gene are SQVTM and ANQGSEA.

V and J are TRBV12-3 or TRBV12-4 and TRBJ1-5; the D is unclear. Trimming shortened V by 0 bases and J by 7 bases, and 7 bases separated the two germline ends. The CDR3 has 13 amino acids. The CDR3 region has the DNA TGTGCCAGCAGTTTAGCGGGGAAGCAGCCCCAGCATTTT. Its translation: CASSLAGKQPQHF.